This T cell receptor (beta chain) originates from a study of T cells in localized non-small cell lung cancer. This clone was counted a few times. Antigen specificity is unknown. CDR3 length: 17 residues. V lost 5 bases, J lost 1 base, and 12 bases stayed unmatched. The germline gives CDR1 SGHNT, CDR2 YENEEA. The repertoire was sequenced with immunoSEQ multiplex PCR; TCRdb's copy has only in-frame clones and lacks some. This table holds just under 6,500 clones, approximately 16% found once. Findings and caveats of the study: Uninvolved neighboring lung showed the greatest T cell clonality, exceeding tumor. Appearances in adjacent lung were noted for a median 57 of the top 100 tumor clones.

This TCR was recovered from a male donor aged 60 or over with stage II squamous cell lung carcinoma. Sample: normal lung tissue next to the tumor, taken before any cancer treatment. V and J are TRBV11-3 and TRBJ1-2, with TRBD1 matching 8 bases. This CDR3 is CASSTRTGREINYGYTF. DNA for the CDR3: TGTGCCAGCAGCACACGGACAGGGAGGGAGATTAACTATGGCTACACCTTC.